The 24 T cell receptor beta chains in this list originate from one sample, sequenced in a study of vaccination effects on CD4 cells after COVID-19 (dated by TCRdb to between 2021 and 2022). Their antigen targets remain unknown. To identify antigen-specific CD4+ T cell clonotypes by their expansion, the ViraFEST assay first stimulated PBMC with viral peptide pools and then applied TCR sequencing. After 10 days of culture, CD4+ T cells were isolated with the EasySep CD4+ T cell isolation kit. Each participant received two doses of an mRNA SARS-CoV-2 vaccine, either BNT162b2 or mRNA-1273. The library was obtained by the immunoSEQ multiplex PCR assay. TCRdb mirrors the immuneACCESS table, restricted to in-frame sequences. Some clones are absent from its copies; in checked studies, under half trace to an unresolved V gene, and the reason for the others is unknown. The sample includes roughly 27,000 clones, with around 79% observed a single time. Of the sample, under 7.5% is held by the ten largest clones.

This material consisted of CD4+ T cells from PBMCs cultured with SARS-CoV-2 spike peptides, taken after COVID-19 vaccination. Interpreted using the paper, the cell subset or site label stands for: SARS-CoV-2 spike overlapping peptide pool stimulation. The receptors stem from a human donor who received a COVID-19 vaccine. Some clones in this sample may be carry-over from other donors' samples.

The chain is built from TRBV9 and TRBJ1-2, with unresolved D. Germline-derived CDR1 and CDR2 are SGDLS and YYNGEE. This CDR3 contains 12 residues. The ends were cut back, 3 bases at V and 2 bases at J, with 5 bases in the middle. The CDR3: CASSDGNYGYTF. CDR3 DNA: TGTGCCAGCAGCGACGGGAACTATGGCTACACCTTC.

This clone has only a few counts. The rearrangement uses TRBV27 and TRBJ2-1, with D perhaps matching TRBD1 (6 bases). V shed 5 bases and J shed 9 bases, with 11 bases lying between them. CDR3 length equals 12 residues. Germline V gives CDR1 MNHEY, CDR2 SMNVEV (reference sequence). Here the CDR3 DNA reads TGTGCCAGCAGTGAAGACAGGTTTGAGCAGTTCTTC. Translated: CASSEDRFEQFF.

The chain joins TRBV30 to TRBJ2-5; D is unclear. Germline V CDR1 and CDR2: GTSNPN, SVGIG (reference sequence). The CDR3 spans 14 residues. V lost 4 bases, J lost 2 bases, and 14 bases lay in between. The CDR3 DNA reads as TGTGCCTGGATGGGTTGGCCGAATCAAGAGACCCAGTACTTC. This gives the protein CAWMGWPNQETQYF.

The chain has TRBV3-1 (or the pseudogene TRBV3-2) and TRBJ2-5; unclear D gene. This CDR3 spans 16 amino acids. V lost 2 bases, J lost 5 bases, and 18 bases lay in between. CDR1 is LGHDT and CDR2 is YNNKEL in the germline V gene (reference sequence). The CDR3 DNA reads as TGTGCCAGCAGCCAATGGCTGGAACTGAAAGGGGAGACCCAGTACTTC. Its translation is CASSQWLELKGETQYF.

The gene calls are TRBV5-1 and TRBJ2-3; either TRBD1 or TRBD2 may fit D (6 bases each). This CDR3 contains 16 residues. Germline V gene lookup returns CDR1 SGHRS and CDR2 YFSETQ. The V and J ends lost 6 bases and 2 bases respectively, with 19 bases between them. Here the CDR3 DNA reads TGCGCCAGCACTAGGGGAGGACAGACTTTCACAGATACGCAGTATTTT. It translates to CASTRGGQTFTDTQYF.

This clone was seen only once. The chain employs TRBV28 and TRBJ1-1, with 7 positions matching TRBD1. With 7 bases clipped from V and 6 bases from J, the junction kept 5 bases outside the gene matches. CDR3 length: 12 amino acids. The germline CDR1 and CDR2 sequences are MDHEN and SYDVKM. This CDR3 is CASTQGGSEAFF. CDR3 nucleotides: TGTGCCAGCACCCAGGGGGGTTCTGAAGCTTTCTTT.

This clone turned up a few times. This CDR3 is CASSAGWESPLHF. CDR3 sequence (DNA): TGTGCCAGCAGTGCTGGATGGGAGTCACCCCTCCACTTT. The rearrangement joins TRBV2 to TRBJ1-6; D is ambiguous. Germline lookup yields CDR1 SNHLY and CDR2 FYNNEI. This CDR3 region has 13 residues. Trimming cost V 4 bases and J 10 bases, with 11 bases left between them.

V gene TRBV7-2 combines with J gene TRBJ2-5; 8 bases match TRBD1. Losses at the gene ends were 3 bases for V and 3 bases for J; bases not matched to a gene: 6. Germline lookup yields CDR1 SGHTA and CDR2 FQGNSA. This CDR3 is built from 15 residues. The CDR3 here is CASSLVRGLEETQYF. CDR3 nucleotides: TGTGCCAGCAGCTTGGTCAGGGGGCTGGAAGAGACCCAGTACTTC.

This clone was seen just once. Here the CDR3 reads CASSLGLAGGLNEFF. For the CDR3, the DNA is TGTGCCAGCAGCCTGGGGCTAGCGGGGGGGCTTAATGAGTTCTTC. This chain joins TRBV3-1 (or the pseudogene TRBV3-2) and TRBJ2-1; 12 nucleotides line up with TRBD2. After removal of 4 bases from V and 14 bases from J, the junction contained 12 bases not matched to a gene. The CDR3 is 15 amino acids. Germline CDR1 LGHDT, CDR2 YNNKEL (reference sequence).

V and J are TRBV6-5 and TRBJ1-5; D remains ambiguous. Trimming pared 6 bases from V and 3 bases from J, leaving 12 bases between. Germline lookup yields CDR1 MNHEY and CDR2 SVGAGI. The CDR3 is made up of 14 amino acids. CDR3 coding DNA: TGTGCCAGCAGACCCGCCCATTTCAATCAGCCCCAGCATTTT. Amino acid sequence: CASRPAHFNQPQHF.

The chain is built from TRBV21-1 and TRBJ2-1; the DNA was not used to check the table's D call, TRBD2. TRBV21-1 is a pseudogene. This CDR3 spans 16 amino acids. The CDR3 reads CASSEGASGVYNEQFF. The CDR3 DNA reads TGTGCCAGCAGCGAAGGGGCGAGCGGGGTCTACAATGAGCAGTTCTTC.

The chain carries TRBV3-1 (or the pseudogene TRBV3-2) and TRBJ2-1, with D tentatively TRBD1 (5 bases). Trimming left V 4 bases short and J 1 base short, with 11 bases between. The length of the CDR3 is 15 residues. Germline lookup yields CDR1 LGHDT and CDR2 YNNKEL (reference sequence). The CDR3 is CASSPSTVSYNEQFF. The DNA of the CDR3 is TGTGCCAGCAGCCCTTCGACAGTTTCCTACAATGAGCAGTTCTTC.

This rearrangement joins TRBV6-5 to TRBJ1-5, with unresolved D. V lost 6 bases, J lost 2 bases, and 8 bases lay in between. This CDR3 spans 13 amino acids. Germline V gene sequence: CDR1 MNHEY, CDR2 SVGAGI. CDR3 amino acids: CASRTRGNQPQHF. CDR3 sequence (DNA): TGTGCCAGCAGAACGAGGGGCAATCAGCCCCAGCATTTT.

A few counts support this clone. J is TRBJ2-5 and V is TRBV14; TRBD1 aligns across 7 bases. Germline CDR1 is SGHDN and CDR2 is FVKESK. CDR3 length: 15 residues. J was trimmed by 4 bases and V by 1 base; bases with no gene match: 6. CDR3 sequence reads: CASSQGQGQVETQYF. For the CDR3, the DNA is TGTGCCAGCAGCCAAGGACAGGGTCAGGTAGAGACCCAGTACTTC.

The chain carries TRBV5-3 and TRBJ1-2; TRBD1 aligns across 8 bases. TRBV5-3 is marked as an open reading frame, function uncertain. V lost 3 bases to trimming and J lost 8 bases; unmatched junction nucleotides: 12. CDR3 length: 15 residues. The CDR3 DNA reads as TGTGCCAGAAGCTGCGCCGACAGGGGCTCTGTCGGCTACACCTTC. It translates to CARSCADRGSVGYTF.

This chain joins TRBV6-1 and TRBJ2-7; TRBD2 matches 11 bases. Trimming cost V 1 base and J 4 bases; bases outside gene matches: 3. The CDR3 runs 15 residues. CDR1 MNHNS and CDR2 SASEGT come from the germline V gene. The CDR3 coding sequence is TGTGCCAGCAGTGAAGGCCTAGCGGGGGGATACGAGCAGTACGTC. It yields the protein CASSEGLAGGYEQYV.

V is TRBV5-5 and J is TRBJ2-2, with D uncertain. The germline gives CDR1 SGHKS, CDR2 YYEKEE (reference sequence). The ends were cut back, 0 bases at V and 1 base at J, with 4 bases in the middle. The CDR3 totals 14 residues. The CDR3, as DNA: TGTGCCAGCAGCTTGGTATTGAACACCGGGGAGCTGTTTTTT. Translating it yields CASSLVLNTGELFF.

In this sample, this clone turned up a few times. This chain uses TRBV7-9 with TRBJ2-5; the D is unclear. Germline V gives CDR1 SEHNR, CDR2 FQNEAQ (reference sequence). Trimming stripped 2 bases from V and 2 bases from J, with 9 bases between. This CDR3 has 14 amino acids. CDR3 amino acids: CASSLRAAQETQYF. The CDR3 DNA sequence: TGTGCCAGCAGCTTAAGGGCAGCGCAAGAGACCCAGTACTTC.

This chain joins TRBV9 and TRBJ1-2; D is uncertain. Germline CDR1 SGDLS, CDR2 YYNGEE. The CDR3 loop spans 12 amino acids. The V end was cut by 1 base, the J end by 4 bases, with 5 bases between. The CDR3 DNA is TGTGCCAGCAGCGTACAGTCCTATGGCTACACCTTC. This sequence encodes CASSVQSYGYTF.

The chain couples TRBV28 to TRBJ1-1; a weak D match, TRBD1 (6 bases). Looked up from germline, CDR1 is MDHEN and CDR2 is SYDVKM. This CDR3 spans 13 amino acids. V shed 6 bases and J shed 10 bases, with 18 bases lying between them. CDR3 coding DNA: TGTGCCAGCAGACCGGGAGGGGGAACCGGAGCTTTCTTT. Its translation: CASRPGGGTGAFF. Variable domain in full (rest from reference TRBV28 and TRBJ1-1): DVKVTQSSRYLVKRTGEKVFLECVQDMDHENMFWYRQDPGLGLRLIYFSYDVKMKEKGDIPEGYSVSREKKERFSLILESASTNQTSMYLCASRPGGGTGAFFGQGTRLTVV.

In DNA, the CDR3 is TGTGCCAGCAGTTACTCGCTCGGAAGAAGCACAGATACGCAGTATTTT. Its protein product is CASSYSLGRSTDTQYF. This sequence joins TRBV6-5 and TRBJ2-3; the D is unclear. Trimming shortened V by 0 bases and J by 0 bases, and 10 bases separated the two germline ends. CDR1 and CDR2 (germline): MNHEY, SVGAGI. The CDR3 spans 16 residues.

V and J are TRBV3-1 (or the pseudogene TRBV3-2) and TRBJ2-5; tentative D call: TRBD2 (6 bases). The CDR3 covers 17 residues. V was shortened by 1 base and J by 2 bases, with 17 bases between the two germline ends. Per germline, CDR1 LGHDT and CDR2 YNNKEL (reference sequence). CDR3 nucleotide sequence: TGTGCCAGCAGCCAAGCCCGGCTAGCGCAATATCAAGAGACCCAGTACTTC. Residues: CASSQARLAQYQETQYF.

The chain carries TRBV25-1 and TRBJ2-3; D is uncertain. Germline V gene lookup returns CDR1 MGHDK and CDR2 SYGVNS. The CDR3 contains 15 residues. V lost 1 base and J 0 bases, leaving 8 bases between the germline ends. CDR3 protein: CASSESKGSTDTQYF. Here the CDR3 DNA reads TGTGCCAGCAGTGAATCTAAGGGAAGCACAGATACGCAGTATTTT.

The rearrangement joins TRBV5-1 to TRBJ2-2, with 9 bases aligning to TRBD2. The trim removed 4 bases at V and 4 bases at J, leaving 8 bases unmatched. The CDR3 has 16 residues. Per the germline V gene, CDR1 is SGHRS and CDR2 is YFSETQ. The CDR3 reads CASSGGTSSGTGELFF. The CDR3 DNA reads TGCGCCAGCAGCGGGGGGACTAGCTCGGGCACCGGGGAGCTGTTTTTT.